This TCR beta chain stems from a study of T cell repertoires and HLA-DP antigens. For the study at large: Sorted CD137+CD4+ samples averaged 218.4 ng DNA; pre-culture CD4+ samples, 1,000 to 1,500 ng.

Notes on this clone: Its specificity is unknown.

For pre-culture CD4+ samples, the target was about 200,000 T cell genomes. The assay was immunoSEQ multiplex PCR, and TCRdb's table has in-frame clones only and misses some. The table has roughly 73,000 clones, around 80% seen once. Deletions cut 2 bases from V and 8 bases from J, with 10 bases between. This CDR3 comprises 13 residues. Germline CDR1 is SGHVS and CDR2 is FQNEAQ. Sequencing was performed on CD4+ T cells from PBMCs. The V call is TRBV7-8, the J call TRBJ2-1, with D unclear. The clonotype was recovered from a man between 60 and 75 years old in good health and CMV-seronegative. The CDR3 sequence is CASSLPTRDEQFF. The CDR3 DNA reads TGTGCCAGCAGCTTACCGACCCGGGATGAGCAGTTCTTC.